The rows below give T cell receptor beta chains drawn from one sample of a study of blood T cell repertoires in COVID-19. Only in-frame clones appear in the TCRdb table, and some are missing; sequencing was by immunoSEQ multiplex PCR. In the table there are approximately 92,000 clones, around 72% of which are singletons. The specimen sequenced was peripheral blood. The source is a woman aged 55-69 years in a cohort sampled during active or convalescent COVID-19. Each CDR3 is given with its conserved first and last residue. A D gene is named only where the DNA matches it firmly. Clone size is given for some rows only: seen once, a few or many times, or a class if the clone is expanded.

CDR3nt: TGTGCCAGCAGCGGCCGGGGAAACAATGAGCAGTTCTTC; CDR3aa: CASSGRGNNEQFF; v_gene: TRBV9; abundance: once; d_gene: -; j_gene: TRBJ2-1
CDR3nt: TGTGCCATCAGTGATGCTCAGGGCACAGATACGCAGTATTTT; CDR3aa: CAISDAQGTDTQYF; v_gene: TRBV10-3; abundance: -; d_gene: -; j_gene: TRBJ2-3
CDR3nt: TGCGCCAGCAGCCAAGATTCGAGGGAATATGGCTACACCTTC; CDR3aa: CASSQDSREYGYTF; v_gene: TRBV4-3; abundance: -; d_gene: -; j_gene: TRBJ1-2
CDR3nt: TGCAGTGCTAGTGCGCGGGGGGGCGGGACAGATACGCAGTATTTT; CDR3aa: CSASARGGGTDTQYF; v_gene: TRBV20-1; abundance: -; d_gene: TRBD2; j_gene: TRBJ2-3
CDR3nt: TGCGCCAGCAGCTTAGGGACAGGTAACACCGGGGAGCTGTTTTTT; CDR3aa: CASSLGTGNTGELFF; v_gene: TRBV5-1; abundance: -; d_gene: TRBD1; j_gene: TRBJ2-2
CDR3nt: TGTGCCAGTAGTATCTACGGGGTTGGAACAGATACGCAGTATTTT; CDR3aa: CASSIYGVGTDTQYF; v_gene: TRBV19; abundance: -; d_gene: -; j_gene: TRBJ2-3
CDR3nt: TGTGCCAGCAGCCGCAGGCAATCATCTAACTATGGCTACACCTTC; CDR3aa: CASSRRQSSNYGYTF; v_gene: TRBV3-1/TRBV3-2; abundance: -; d_gene: -; j_gene: TRBJ1-2
CDR3nt: TGCGCCAGCAGCGAGGGGGTAGCTGAGACCCAGTACTTC; CDR3aa: CASSEGVAETQYF; v_gene: TRBV5-1; abundance: -; d_gene: -; j_gene: TRBJ2-5
CDR3nt: TGTGCCAGCAGTCCCGGGACAGCCATGGGCTACACCTTC; CDR3aa: CASSPGTAMGYTF; v_gene: TRBV12-3/TRBV12-4; abundance: -; d_gene: TRBD1; j_gene: TRBJ1-2
CDR3nt: TGTGCCAGTAGCTCCGGGGGGGACATTCAGTACTTC; CDR3aa: CASSSGGDIQYF; v_gene: TRBV19; abundance: few; d_gene: TRBD2; j_gene: TRBJ2-4
CDR3nt: TGTGCCAGCAGCTTGGCCGGGGGAATGGGCAATCAGCCCCAGCATTTT; CDR3aa: CASSLAGGMGNQPQHF; v_gene: TRBV5-5; abundance: -; d_gene: -; j_gene: TRBJ1-5
CDR3nt: TGTGCCAGCAGTTTAGGTGGGGCGGCCTACGAGCAGTACTTC; CDR3aa: CASSLGGAAYEQYF; v_gene: TRBV6-5; abundance: few; d_gene: -; j_gene: TRBJ2-7
CDR3nt: TGTGCCAGCTCACGGCTTAAGGACTTCTACAATGAGCAGTTCTTC; CDR3aa: CASSRLKDFYNEQFF; v_gene: TRBV18; abundance: -; d_gene: -; j_gene: TRBJ2-1
CDR3nt: TGTGCCAGCAGCGTAGCACCGGGACTAGCCTACGAGCAGTACTTC; CDR3aa: CASSVAPGLAYEQYF; v_gene: TRBV9; abundance: few; d_gene: TRBD2; j_gene: TRBJ2-7
CDR3nt: TGTGCCAGCAGTTACCGAGACAGAGGATATAATTCACCCCTCCACTTT; CDR3aa: CASSYRDRGYNSPLHF; v_gene: TRBV2; abundance: -; d_gene: -; j_gene: TRBJ1-6
CDR3nt: TGTGCCAGCCTCAGACAGGGATCACGTGGCTACACCTTC; CDR3aa: CASLRQGSRGYTF; v_gene: TRBV12-3/TRBV12-4; abundance: -; d_gene: TRBD1; j_gene: TRBJ1-2
CDR3nt: TGTGCCAGCTCACCATTGCACCTAGTCCATGAAAAACTGTTTTTT; CDR3aa: CASSPLHLVHEKLFF; v_gene: TRBV18; abundance: -; d_gene: -; j_gene: TRBJ1-4
CDR3nt: TGTGCCAGCAGTGTGAGGGGAGGGACCGGGGAGCTGTTTTTT; CDR3aa: CASSVRGGTGELFF; v_gene: TRBV2; abundance: -; d_gene: TRBD2; j_gene: TRBJ2-2
CDR3nt: TGTGCCAGCAGCCAAGGGTACAGCGGGGGGACGATCGCCCGCGGGGCAGATACGCAGTATTTT; CDR3aa: CASSQGYSGGTIARGADTQYF; v_gene: TRBV4-2; abundance: -; d_gene: TRBD2; j_gene: TRBJ2-3